This TCR beta chain was retrieved from a study of CD8+CD57+ T cells in acquired aplastic anemia. Study-wide results and limits: CD8+ Simpson's diversity in patients was not significantly different from that in controls.

TCR beta VDJ combinations and CDR3 sequences were profiled from genomic DNA. TCRdb used MiXCR to reprocess the reads, holding one entry per CDR3 protein. The top ten clones hold about 2.6% of a sample with under 200,000 distinct CDR3 sequences, less than 60% of them seen once. This clonotype has a count of ten or more. The antigen is not known. Patients who underwent sequencing had shown CD8+CD57+ cell expansion by flow cytometry. The specimen sequenced was sorted CD4+, CD8+, or CD8+CD57+ T cells (not recorded which) from PBMCs. This sequence originates from a human donor with aplastic anemia.

The CDR3 is CASSESFYGNQPQHF. In nucleotides, the CDR3 is TGTGCCAGCAGTGAATCGTTTTATGGGAATCAGCCCCAGCATTTT. The V and J genes are TRBV6-4 and TRBJ1-5; D uncertain. The CDR3 runs to 15 residues. The V and J ends lost 3 bases and 4 bases respectively, with 13 bases between them. In germline, CDR1 is MRHNA, CDR2 SNTAGT.